Shown below are 20 T cell receptor beta chains from a single sample sequenced in a study of blood T cell repertoires in COVID-19. Using immunoSEQ multiplex PCR, the repertoire was profiled, and TCRdb retains in-frame clones only, with some absent. The sample includes 150,000 to 200,000 clones, approximately 92% seen only once; the top ten take over 2%. Sequenced input: PBMCs or T cells enriched from blood (not recorded which). The receptors shown here come from a woman between 35 and 50 years old with acute COVID-19.

The V and J genes are TRBV4-2 and TRBJ1-4, with TRBD1 matching over 10 bases. The trim removed 5 bases at V and 7 bases at J, leaving 4 bases unmatched. The CDR3 has 14 amino acids. Germline lookup yields CDR1 LGHNA and CDR2 YNFKEQ. The CDR3 nucleotides read TGTGCCAGCAGCTCGGACAGGGGGGTTGAAAAACTGTTTTTT. Amino acid sequence: CASSSDRGVEKLFF.

CDR3 DNA sequence: TGCGCCAGCAGCTTGGCGAGAAGCTCCTACAATGAGCAGTTCTTC. Protein: CASSLARSSYNEQFF. The chain combines TRBV5-1 with TRBJ2-1; D gene ambiguous. Trimming cost V 0 bases and J 0 bases, with 7 bases left between them. From germline, CDR1 is SGHRS and CDR2 YFSETQ. The CDR3 runs 15 residues.

Note on this clone: Because the CDR3's place on the DNA is in doubt, the DNA is left out and the CDR3 is given as listed by TCRdb. The chain uses TRBV21-1 and TRBJ2-7; the D call TRBD1 from the table was never checked on the DNA. TRBV21-1 is deemed a pseudogene. The CDR3 is 19 residues long, ends included. CDR3 in amino acids: CASIPAGTGWGKGSYEQYF.

This clone was picked up many times. V and J are TRBV2 and TRBJ1-6; D is possibly TRBD1 (6 bases). The CDR3 is 17 residues long. Looked up from germline, CDR1 is SNHLY and CDR2 is FYNNEI. Between the trimmed V and J ends, which lost 6 bases and 8 bases, there was a span of 23 bases. CDR3 sequence (DNA): TGTGCCAGCAGCATACCTGGGGGCTACAGCGACGATTCACCCCTCCACTTT. This sequence encodes CASSIPGGYSDDSPLHF.

The gene calls are TRBV29-1 and TRBJ2-3; maybe TRBD2 (7 bases). This CDR3 spans 13 amino acids. The germline gives CDR1 SQVTM, CDR2 ANQGSEA. Trimming took off 6 bases at V and 6 bases at J, with 16 bases between the two ends. The CDR3 DNA sequence: TGCAGCGTACGGGCGGGGGCCGCGGATACGCAGTATTTT. Encoded protein: CSVRAGAADTQYF.

V gene TRBV2 combines with J gene TRBJ2-3; 8 bases line up with TRBD1. Looked up from germline, CDR1 is SNHLY and CDR2 is FYNNEI. This CDR3 comprises 13 residues. V lost 1 base and J lost 9; bases outside the gene matches: 3. CDR3 loop: CASSEGTGRTQYF. The CDR3 DNA reads as TGTGCCAGCAGTGAAGGGACAGGGCGCACGCAGTATTTT.

The chain links TRBV5-4 to TRBJ2-3, with 9 bases lining up with TRBD2. V trimming: 4 bases; J trimming: 0 bases; junction bases outside the gene matches: 15. The CDR3 loop spans 19 amino acids. Germline V gene lookup returns CDR1 SGHNT and CDR2 YYREEE (reference sequence). The DNA for the CDR3 is TGTGCCAGCAGCCAGATTGGGAGTAGCGGGAGCTCTAGCACAGATACGCAGTATTTT. The encoded protein is CASSQIGSSGSSSTDTQYF. Full variable domain (rest looked up from reference TRBV5-4 and TRBJ2-3): ETGVTQSPTHLIKTRGQQVTLRCSSQSGHNTVSWYQQALGQGPQFIFQYYREEENGRGNFPPRFSGLQFPNYSSELNVNALELDDSALYLCASSQIGSSGSSSTDTQYFGPGTRLTVL.

The chain couples TRBV7-9 to TRBJ2-3; 9 nucleotides align to TRBD2. Germline V CDR1 and CDR2: SEHNR, FQNEAQ (reference sequence). The length of the CDR3 is 15 residues. Trimming at V came to 5 bases and at J to 3 bases, leaving 6 bases not matched to a gene. This chain's CDR3 is CASSPGTSRTDTQYF. The CDR3 DNA reads TGTGCCAGCAGCCCCGGGACTAGCCGGACAGATACGCAGTATTTT.

The CDR3, as DNA: TGTGCCAGCTCACCACTGGGACAGGGGCGCGAGAGTGGCTACACCTTC. Residues: CASSPLGQGRESGYTF. The rearrangement joins TRBV18 to TRBJ1-2; 10 bases match TRBD1. With 1 base clipped from V and 7 bases from J, the junction kept 9 bases outside the gene matches. CDR3 length: 16 amino acids. Per germline, CDR1 KGHSH and CDR2 LQKENI.

The rearrangement uses TRBV3-1 (or the pseudogene TRBV3-2) and TRBJ2-1; tentative D call: TRBD1 (6 bases). Trimming removed 3 bases from V and 12 bases from J, with 12 bases in between. Per the germline V gene, CDR1 is LGHDT and CDR2 is YNNKEL (reference sequence). This CDR3 has 12 residues. This CDR3 is CASSQTQGWQFF. CDR3 DNA sequence: TGTGCCAGCAGCCAGACGCAGGGGTGGCAGTTCTTC.

This chain links TRBV27 with TRBJ2-7, with a tentative D call TRBD2 (5 bases). CDR1 is MNHEY and CDR2 is SMNVEV in the germline V gene (reference sequence). This CDR3 contains 15 residues. Trimming took off 7 bases at V and 1 base at J, with 17 bases between the two ends. The CDR3 loop is CASIMGVARSYEQYF. CDR3 sequence (DNA): TGTGCCAGCATCATGGGAGTAGCGAGATCCTACGAGCAGTACTTC.

V and J are TRBV30 and TRBJ2-7; 8 bases map to TRBD1. With 2 bases clipped from V and 5 bases from J, the junction kept 8 bases outside the gene matches. The CDR3 has 14 amino acids. Germline assignment: CDR1 GTSNPN and CDR2 SVGIG (reference sequence). For the CDR3, the DNA is TGTGCCTGGAGTTTCGGGACAGGATTCGACGAGCAGTACTTC. Its protein product is CAWSFGTGFDEQYF.

The V gene is TRBV4-1, the J gene TRBJ2-6; D is possibly TRBD1 (6 bases). V shed 5 bases and J shed 4 bases, with 9 bases lying between them. This CDR3 is 14 amino acids long. Germline V CDR1 and CDR2: MGHRA, YSYEKL. CDR3 in DNA: TGCGCCAGCAGCACTGACAGGGGGGCCAACGTCCTGACTTTC. It translates to CASSTDRGANVLTF.

The rearrangement uses TRBV14 and TRBJ2-1; D is unresolved. The ends were cut back, 0 bases at V and 3 bases at J, with 12 bases in the middle. This CDR3 contains 16 residues. Germline CDR1 SGHDN, CDR2 FVKESK. The CDR3, as DNA: TGTGCCAGCAGCCAAGATAGGTCGGCGGTCTACAATGAGCAGTTCTTC. It specifies CASSQDRSAVYNEQFF.

The chain links TRBV18 to TRBJ2-7; no firm D call. The germline V and J ends were trimmed by 3 bases and 4 bases, with 10 bases remaining between them. This CDR3 is 13 amino acids long. Germline loops: CDR1 KGHSH, CDR2 LQKENI. CDR3 in amino acids: CASSPRVGYEQYF. The CDR3 region has the DNA TGTGCCAGCTCACCCCGGGTGGGTTACGAGCAGTACTTC.

The CDR3 is CASSQEPFSGTTTNTGELFF. The CDR3, as DNA: TGCGCCAGCAGCCAAGAGCCCTTCTCCGGGACAACAACGAACACCGGGGAGCTGTTTTTT. This chain uses TRBV4-3 with TRBJ2-2; perhaps TRBD1 as D (6 bases). Germline values: CDR1 LGHNA, CDR2 YSLEER. The CDR3 is made up of 20 amino acids. Trimming pared 0 bases from V and 0 bases from J, leaving 20 bases between.

V gene TRBV6-5 combines with J gene TRBJ2-5; 7 bases line up with TRBD2. Losses at the gene ends were 0 bases for V and 1 base for J; bases not matched to a gene: 2. CDR1 MNHEY and CDR2 SVGAGI come from the germline V gene. This CDR3 is built from 15 residues. The CDR3 loop is CASSYSTGGQETQYF. As DNA, the CDR3 is TGTGCCAGCAGTTACTCTACGGGGGGCCAAGAGACCCAGTACTTC.

The chain is built from TRBV5-5 and TRBJ1-1; a weak D match, TRBD1 (5 bases). The CDR3 length is 14 residues. V lost 1 base, J lost 1 base, and 8 bases lay in between. Germline V gene sequence: CDR1 SGHKS, CDR2 YYEKEE (reference sequence). CDR3 in amino acids: CASSLLQGNTEAFF. Here the CDR3 DNA reads TGTGCCAGCAGCTTGCTGCAGGGGAACACTGAAGCTTTCTTT.

As to this clone: This sample includes further DNA sequences coding for the same CDR3. This chain uses TRBV11-2 with TRBJ1-2; 8 bases agree with TRBD1. The J segment lost 6 bases and the V segment lost 0 bases, leaving 0 bases of the junction unmatched. This CDR3 is built from 13 residues. The germline V gene has CDR1 SGHAT and CDR2 FQNNGV. The CDR3 DNA follows: TGTGCCAGCAGCTTAGACAGGGGGCATGGCTACACCTTC. As protein: CASSLDRGHGYTF.

The genes are TRBV6-2 or TRBV6-3 and TRBJ2-4; weak D call: TRBD2 (5 bases). The CDR3 runs to 19 residues. CDR1 MNHEY and CDR2 SVGEGT come from the germline V gene. Trimming removed 2 bases at V and 1 base at J, with 21 bases between. The CDR3, as DNA: TGTGCCAGCAGTTACAGAGCGGCCGACGGGCCTAATGCCAAAAACATTCAGTACTTC. Translated: CASSYRAADGPNAKNIQYF.